This TCR beta chain was captured in a study of blood T cell repertoires in COVID-19. The CDR3 runs to 17 residues. The germline gives CDR1 KGHSH, CDR2 LQKENI. V trimming: 6 bases; J trimming: 4 bases; junction bases outside the gene matches: 13. As handled by the study authors: Researchers report that nucleated cell counts were estimated from reference gene primer amplification. TCRdb's table, derived via immunoSEQ multiplex PCR, lists solely in-frame clones and lacks some. D and trimming were read from the DNA, whereas the V and J calls and clone size are those reported in that table. Of fewer than 200,000 clones in the sample, roughly 89% were seen once. Enrolment of Seattle patients took place during active infection, and they were followed longitudinally.

The chain is built from TRBV18 and TRBJ1-3, with 9 nucleotides matching TRBD1. The sequence came from a woman aged 70-85 years with COVID-19, enrolled during active disease. What was sequenced was peripheral blood. CDR3 loop: CASSRVTGTGSGNTIYF. The CDR3, as DNA: TGTGCCAGCTCTCGCGTAACCGGGACAGGGTCCGGAAACACCATATATTTT.